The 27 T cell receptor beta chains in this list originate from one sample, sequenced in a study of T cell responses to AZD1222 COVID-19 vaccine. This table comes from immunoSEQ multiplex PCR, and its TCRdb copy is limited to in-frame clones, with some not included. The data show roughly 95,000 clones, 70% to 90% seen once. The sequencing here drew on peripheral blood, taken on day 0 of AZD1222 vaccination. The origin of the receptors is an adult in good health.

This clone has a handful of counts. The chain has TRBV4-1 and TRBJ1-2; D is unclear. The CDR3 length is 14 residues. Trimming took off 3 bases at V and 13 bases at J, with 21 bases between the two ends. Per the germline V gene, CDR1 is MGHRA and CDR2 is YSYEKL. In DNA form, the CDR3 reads TGCGCCAGCAGCCAGAATCCATCCTTGGCAGCGCTCACCTTC. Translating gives CASSQNPSLAALTF.

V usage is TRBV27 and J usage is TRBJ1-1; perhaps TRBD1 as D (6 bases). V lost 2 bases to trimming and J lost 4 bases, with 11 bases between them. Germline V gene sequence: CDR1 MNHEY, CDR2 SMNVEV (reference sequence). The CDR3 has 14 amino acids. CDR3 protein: CASSLIRGGTEAFF. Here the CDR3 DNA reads TGTGCCAGCAGTTTAATACGAGGGGGCACTGAAGCTTTCTTT.

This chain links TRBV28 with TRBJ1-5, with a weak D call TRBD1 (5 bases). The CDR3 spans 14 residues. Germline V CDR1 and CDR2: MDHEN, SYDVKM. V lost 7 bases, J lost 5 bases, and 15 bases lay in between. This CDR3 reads CASTPGGPYQPQHF. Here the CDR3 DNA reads TGTGCCAGCACCCCGGGGGGTCCTTATCAGCCCCAGCATTTT.

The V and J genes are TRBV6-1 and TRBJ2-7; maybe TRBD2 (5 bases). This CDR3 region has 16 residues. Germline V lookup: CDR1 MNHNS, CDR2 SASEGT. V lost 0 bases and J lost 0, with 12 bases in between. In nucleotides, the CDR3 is TGTGCCAGCAGTGAAGCCTACCTAGCCTTCTCCTACGAGCAGTACTTC. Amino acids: CASSEAYLAFSYEQYF.

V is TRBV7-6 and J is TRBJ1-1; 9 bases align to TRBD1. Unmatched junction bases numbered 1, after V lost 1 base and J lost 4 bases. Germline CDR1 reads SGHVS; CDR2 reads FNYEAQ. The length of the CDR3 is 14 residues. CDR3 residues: CASSLVTGGTEAFF. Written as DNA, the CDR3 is TGTGCCAGCAGCTTAGTGACAGGGGGCACTGAAGCTTTCTTT. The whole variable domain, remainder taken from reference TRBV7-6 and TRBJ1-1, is GAGVSQSPRYKVTKRGQDVALRCDPISGHVSLYWYRQALGQGPEFLTYFNYEAQQDKSGLPNDRFSAERPEGSISTLTIQRTEQRDSAMYRCASSLVTGGTEAFFGQGTRLTVV.

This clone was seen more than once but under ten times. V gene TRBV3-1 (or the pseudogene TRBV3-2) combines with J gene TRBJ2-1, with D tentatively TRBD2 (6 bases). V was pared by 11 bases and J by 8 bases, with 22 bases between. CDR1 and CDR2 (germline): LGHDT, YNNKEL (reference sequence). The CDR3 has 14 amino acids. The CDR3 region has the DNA TGTGCCGTCGGGGGACGGGTTAGTTATTATGAGCAGTTCTTC. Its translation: CAVGGRVSYYEQFF.

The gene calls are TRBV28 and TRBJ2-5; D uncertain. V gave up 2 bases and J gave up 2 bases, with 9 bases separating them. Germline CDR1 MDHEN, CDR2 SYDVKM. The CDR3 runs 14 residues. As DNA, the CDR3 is TGTGCCAGCAGTTTAGGCGGAGCTCAAGAGACCCAGTACTTC. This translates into CASSLGGAQETQYF. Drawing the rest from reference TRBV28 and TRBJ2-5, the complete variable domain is DVKVTQSSRYLVKRTGEKVFLECVQDMDHENMFWYRQDPGLGLRLIYFSYDVKMKEKGDIPEGYSVSREKKERFSLILESASTNQTSMYLCASSLGGAQETQYFGPGTRLLVL.

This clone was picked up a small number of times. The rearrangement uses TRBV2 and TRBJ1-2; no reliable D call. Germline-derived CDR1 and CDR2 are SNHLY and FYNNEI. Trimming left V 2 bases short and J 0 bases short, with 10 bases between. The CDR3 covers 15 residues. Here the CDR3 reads CASSESYSANYGYTF. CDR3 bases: TGTGCCAGCAGTGAAAGTTACTCAGCTAACTATGGCTACACCTTC.

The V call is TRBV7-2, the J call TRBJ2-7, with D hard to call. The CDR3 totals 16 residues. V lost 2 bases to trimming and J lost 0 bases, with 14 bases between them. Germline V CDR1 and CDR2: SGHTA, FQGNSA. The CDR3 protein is CASSLPLSGSSYEQYF. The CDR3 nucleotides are TGTGCCAGCAGCTTACCCCTATCAGGTTCCTCCTACGAGCAGTACTTC.

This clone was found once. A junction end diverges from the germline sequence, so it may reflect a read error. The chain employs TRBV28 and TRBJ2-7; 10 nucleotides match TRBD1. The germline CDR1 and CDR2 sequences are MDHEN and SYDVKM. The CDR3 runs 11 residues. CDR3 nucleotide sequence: TGTGCCAGCAGTATAGGACAGGGGGGGGTTTTC. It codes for CASSIGQGGVF.

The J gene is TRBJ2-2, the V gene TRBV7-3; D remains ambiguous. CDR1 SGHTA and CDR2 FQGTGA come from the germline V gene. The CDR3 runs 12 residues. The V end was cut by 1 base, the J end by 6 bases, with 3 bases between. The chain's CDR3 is CASSLKPGELFF. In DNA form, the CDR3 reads TGTGCCAGCAGCTTAAAACCCGGGGAGCTGTTTTTT.

The DNA of the CDR3 is TGTGCCAGCAGCTTGGTACTTACTAGCGCCACAGATACGCAGTATTTT. This codes for CASSLVLTSATDTQYF. The chain employs TRBV5-6 and TRBJ2-3, with TRBD2 matching over 7 bases. Germline V gives CDR1 SGHDT, CDR2 YYEEEE. J was trimmed by 2 bases and V by 0 bases; bases with no gene match: 6. The CDR3 is 16 amino acids.

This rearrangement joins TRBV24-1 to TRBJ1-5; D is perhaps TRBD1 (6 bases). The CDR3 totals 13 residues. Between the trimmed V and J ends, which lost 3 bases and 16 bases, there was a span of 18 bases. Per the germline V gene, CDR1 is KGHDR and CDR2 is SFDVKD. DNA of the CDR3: TGTGCCACCAGTGATCCTGGACAGTCCAAGGTACATTTT. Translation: CATSDPGQSKVHF.

CDR3 sequence (DNA): TGTGCCAGCCTGAAGAACTATAATTCACCCCTCCACTTT. Protein product: CASLKNYNSPLHF. This chain joins TRBV6-5 and TRBJ1-6; D gene uncertain. The CDR3 extends over 13 amino acids. The germline V gene has CDR1 MNHEY and CDR2 SVGAGI. V was trimmed by 8 bases and J by 3 bases, leaving 8 bases between them.

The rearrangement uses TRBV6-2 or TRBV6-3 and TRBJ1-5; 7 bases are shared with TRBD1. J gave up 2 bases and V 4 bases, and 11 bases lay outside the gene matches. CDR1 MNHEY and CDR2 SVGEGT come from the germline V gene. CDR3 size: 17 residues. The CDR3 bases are TGTGCCAGCAGTTCCGGGGACAGAGGGTTTCGCAATCAGCCCCAGCATTTT. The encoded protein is CASSSGDRGFRNQPQHF.

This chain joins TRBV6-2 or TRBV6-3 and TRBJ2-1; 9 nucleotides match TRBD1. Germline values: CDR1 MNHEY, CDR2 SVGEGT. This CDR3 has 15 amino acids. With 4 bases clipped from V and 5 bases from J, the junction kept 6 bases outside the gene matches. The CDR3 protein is CASSSPDRGNNEQFF. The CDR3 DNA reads TGTGCCAGCAGTTCACCCGACAGGGGGAACAATGAGCAGTTCTTC.

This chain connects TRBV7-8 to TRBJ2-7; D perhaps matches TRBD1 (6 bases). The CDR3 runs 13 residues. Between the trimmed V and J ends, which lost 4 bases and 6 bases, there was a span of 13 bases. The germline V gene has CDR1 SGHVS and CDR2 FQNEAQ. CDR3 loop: CASSWKGTIEQYF. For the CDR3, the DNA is TGTGCCAGCAGCTGGAAGGGGACAATCGAGCAGTACTTC.

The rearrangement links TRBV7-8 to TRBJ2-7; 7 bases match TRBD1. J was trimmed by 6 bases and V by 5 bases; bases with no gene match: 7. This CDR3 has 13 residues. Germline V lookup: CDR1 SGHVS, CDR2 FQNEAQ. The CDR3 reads CASSVRQGFEQYF. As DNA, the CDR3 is TGTGCCAGCAGCGTTCGACAGGGTTTCGAGCAGTACTTC.

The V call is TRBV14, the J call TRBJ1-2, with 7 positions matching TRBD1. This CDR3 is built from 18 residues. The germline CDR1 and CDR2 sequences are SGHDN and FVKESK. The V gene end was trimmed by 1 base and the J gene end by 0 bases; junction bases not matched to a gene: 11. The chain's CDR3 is CASSQAYGRQGTNYGYTF. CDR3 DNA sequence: TGTGCCAGCAGCCAAGCTTACGGGAGACAGGGAACTAACTATGGCTACACCTTC.

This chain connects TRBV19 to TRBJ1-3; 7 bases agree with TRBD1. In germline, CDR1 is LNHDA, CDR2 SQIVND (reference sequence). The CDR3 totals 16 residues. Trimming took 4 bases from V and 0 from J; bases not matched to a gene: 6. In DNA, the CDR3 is TGTGCCAGTAGTAGGGGACAGCCAAACTCTGGAAACACCATATATTTT. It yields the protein CASSRGQPNSGNTIYF.

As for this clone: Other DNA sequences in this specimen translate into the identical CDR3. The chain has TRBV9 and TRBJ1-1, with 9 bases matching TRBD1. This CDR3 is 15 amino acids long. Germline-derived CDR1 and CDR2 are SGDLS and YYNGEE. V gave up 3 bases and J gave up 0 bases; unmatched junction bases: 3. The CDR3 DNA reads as TGTGCCAGCAGCGAAGGGACAGGGTTGAACACTGAAGCTTTCTTT. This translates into CASSEGTGLNTEAFF.

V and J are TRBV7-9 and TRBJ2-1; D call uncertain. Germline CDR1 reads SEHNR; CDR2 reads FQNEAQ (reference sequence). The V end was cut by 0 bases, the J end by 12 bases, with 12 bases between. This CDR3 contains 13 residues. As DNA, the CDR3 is TGTGCCAGCAGCTTAGCGGATCTCAGGTGGCAGTTCTTC. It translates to CASSLADLRWQFF.

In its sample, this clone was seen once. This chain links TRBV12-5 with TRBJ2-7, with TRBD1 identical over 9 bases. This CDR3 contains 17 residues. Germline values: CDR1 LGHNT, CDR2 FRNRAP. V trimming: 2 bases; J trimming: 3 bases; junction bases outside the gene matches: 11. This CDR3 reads CASGLITGQGFIYEQYF. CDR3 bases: TGTGCTAGTGGTTTGATTACGGGACAGGGATTTATCTACGAGCAGTACTTC.

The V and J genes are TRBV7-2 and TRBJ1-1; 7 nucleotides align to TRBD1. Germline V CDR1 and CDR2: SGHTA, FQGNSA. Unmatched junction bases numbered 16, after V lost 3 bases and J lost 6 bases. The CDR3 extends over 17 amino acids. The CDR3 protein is CASSFDQGQDKSPEAFF. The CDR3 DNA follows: TGTGCCAGCAGCTTTGATCAAGGACAGGATAAGTCGCCTGAAGCTTTCTTT.

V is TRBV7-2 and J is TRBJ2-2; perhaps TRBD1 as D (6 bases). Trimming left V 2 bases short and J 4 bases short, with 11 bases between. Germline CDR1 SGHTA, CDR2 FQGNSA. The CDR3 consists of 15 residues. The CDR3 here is CASSLPGAATGELFF. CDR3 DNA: TGTGCCAGCAGCTTACCAGGGGCGGCCACCGGGGAGCTGTTTTTT. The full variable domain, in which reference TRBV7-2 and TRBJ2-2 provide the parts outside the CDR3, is GAGVSQSPSNKVTEKGKDVELRCDPISGHTALYWYRQSLGQGLEFLIYFQGNSAPDKSGLPSDRFSAERTGGSVSTLTIQRTQQEDSAVYLCASSLPGAATGELFFGEGSRLTVL.

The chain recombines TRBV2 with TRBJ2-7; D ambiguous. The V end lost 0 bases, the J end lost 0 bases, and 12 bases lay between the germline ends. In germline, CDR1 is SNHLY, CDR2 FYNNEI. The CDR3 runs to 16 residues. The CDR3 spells CASSEALISDSYEQYF. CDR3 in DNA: TGTGCCAGCAGTGAAGCTTTGATATCTGACTCCTACGAGCAGTACTTC.

CDR3 sequence reads: CASSVDLGAYEQYF. CDR3 coding DNA: TGTGCCAGCAGCGTAGATCTAGGAGCCTACGAGCAGTACTTC. The chain links TRBV9 to TRBJ2-7; D gene uncertain. This CDR3 is built from 14 residues. The V end lost 0 bases, the J end lost 2 bases, and 9 bases lay between the germline ends. Germline values: CDR1 SGDLS, CDR2 YYNGEE.